This T cell receptor beta chain was sequenced in a study of T cells after yellow fever vaccination. As for the study in general: Fractions of low cell number were prepared using SMART-Seq v4 Ultra Low Input.

Study-level points and caveats: Overall, a small share of clonotypes was seen in both CD4 and CD8 compartments. Most primary-vaccination clones reappeared after the booster (approximately 95% CD4, about 87% CD8).

Synthesis of TCR cDNA relied on 5'RACE template switching, which attached a universal primer site and UMIs. MiXCR, run by TCRdb on the 5' RACE reads, gives a single entry per CDR3 protein. The sample contains approximately 600,000 distinct CDR3 sequences, roughly an eighth of which appear only once. Per the germline V gene, CDR1 is DFQATT and CDR2 is SNEGSKA (reference sequence). V was pared by 1 base and J by 5 bases, with 8 bases between. The CDR3 covers 13 residues. This clonotype turned up a few times. Its cognate antigen is unknown. The clonotype was recovered from a man aged 25 to 40 who received the YFV17D yellow fever vaccine. This chain links TRBV20-1 with TRBJ2-2, with D uncertain. The sequencing here drew on PBMCs, taken on the day of the yellow fever booster vaccination. The CDR3 sequence: CSARGVNTGELFF. CDR3 nucleotide sequence: TGCAGTGCTAGAGGAGTAAATACCGGGGAGCTGTTTTTT.